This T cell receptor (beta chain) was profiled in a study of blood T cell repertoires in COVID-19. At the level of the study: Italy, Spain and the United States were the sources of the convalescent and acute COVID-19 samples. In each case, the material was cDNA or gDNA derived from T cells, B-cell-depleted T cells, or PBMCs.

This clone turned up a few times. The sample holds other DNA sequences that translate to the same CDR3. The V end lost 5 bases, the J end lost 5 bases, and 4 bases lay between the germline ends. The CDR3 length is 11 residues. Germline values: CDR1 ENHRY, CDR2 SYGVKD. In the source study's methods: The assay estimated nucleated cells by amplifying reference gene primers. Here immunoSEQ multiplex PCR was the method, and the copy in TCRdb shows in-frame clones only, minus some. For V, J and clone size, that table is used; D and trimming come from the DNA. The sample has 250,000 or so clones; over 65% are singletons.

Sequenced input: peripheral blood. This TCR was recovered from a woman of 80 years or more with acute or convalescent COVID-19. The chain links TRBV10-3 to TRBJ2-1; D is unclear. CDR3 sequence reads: CAISLNNEQFF. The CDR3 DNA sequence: TGTGCCATCAGTCTTAACAATGAGCAGTTCTTC.